Listed below are T cell receptor beta chains from one sample, sequenced in a study of blood T cell repertoires in COVID-19. Method: immunoSEQ multiplex PCR; TCRdb's copy keeps in-frame clones and lacks some. The table shows just over 85,000 clones, with about nine tenths occurring only once. The sample comprised peripheral blood. The source is a man aged 45-65 years with acute or convalescent COVID-19. Both conserved end residues are part of each CDR3. The D gene is left open where the match is weak. Some rows mark clone size as missing; the rest say once, few, many or name a class of expanded clone.

clone size,D gene,J gene,V gene,CDR3 protein,CDR3 DNA
.,.,TRBJ1-1,TRBV11-3,CASSSLSGTEAFF,TGTGCCAGCAGCTCGTTGTCGGGAACTGAAGCTTTCTTT
.,.,TRBJ1-1,TRBV29-1,CSVWANTEAFF,TGCAGCGTTTGGGCGAACACTGAAGCTTTCTTT
.,TRBD1,TRBJ1-1,TRBV12-3/TRBV12-4,CASSFQGDTEAFF,TGTGCCAGCAGTTTTCAGGGGGACACTGAAGCTTTCTTT
once,.,TRBJ1-1,TRBV6-5,CASKKIPGSEAFF,TGTGCCAGCAAGAAGATCCCGGGATCTGAAGCTTTCTTT
few,TRBD1,TRBJ1-2,TRBV6-1,CASSGNLRQGAYGYTF,TGTGCCAGCAGTGGGAACCTCCGACAGGGGGCCTATGGCTACACCTTC
.,.,TRBJ2-3,TRBV3-1/TRBV3-2,CASSQDSPGGLDTQYF,TGTGCCAGCAGCCAAGACTCCCCGGGGGGCCTCGATACGCAGTATTTT
.,.,TRBJ2-2,TRBV7-3,CASSLSRAAGELFF,TGTGCCAGCAGCTTAAGCAGGGCCGCCGGGGAGCTGTTTTTT
.,.,TRBJ2-5,TRBV15,CATSRGGNQETQYF,TGTGCCACCAGCAGAGGCGGGAACCAAGAGACCCAGTACTTC
once,TRBD1,TRBJ2-5,TRBV7-6,CASSPQTGLGWETQYF,TGTGCCAGCAGCCCCCAGACAGGGCTCGGTTGGGAGACCCAGTACTTC
.,.,TRBJ2-2,TRBV7-3,CASSAYREGELFF,TGTGCCAGCAGCGCCTACAGGGAGGGGGAGCTGTTTTTT
once,.,TRBJ1-5,TRBV6-5,CASNNDQPQHF,TGTGCCAGCAACAACGATCAGCCCCAGCATTTT
.,.,TRBJ1-5,TRBV7-8,CASSLEGQPQHF,TGTGCCAGCAGCTTAGAGGGGCAGCCCCAGCATTTT
.,.,TRBJ1-1,TRBV29-1,CSVSLGARTEAFF,TGCAGCGTTTCTCTGGGGGCGCGAACTGAAGCTTTCTTT
.,.,TRBJ1-4,TRBV6-5,CASSLFEKLFF,TGTGCCAGCAGCCTCTTCGAAAAACTGTTTTTT
.,TRBD1,TRBJ2-5,TRBV2,CASSEQGAQETQYF,TGTGCCAGCAGTGAACAGGGGGCACAGGAGACCCAGTACTTC
.,.,TRBJ2-1,TRBV9,CASSGLIFHRENEQFF,TGTGCCAGCAGCGGCCTCATTTTTCACAGGGAAAATGAGCAGTTCTTC
.,TRBD1,TRBJ2-2,TRBV5-1,CASTPTGGNTGELFF,TGCGCCAGCACACCAACAGGGGGTAACACCGGGGAGCTGTTTTTT
.,.,TRBJ2-2,TRBV27,CASTYRAGVNTGELFF,TGTGCCAGCACCTACCGTGCAGGGGTGAACACCGGGGAGCTGTTTTTT
.,TRBD1,TRBJ1-1,TRBV29-1,CSVAQGALNTEAFF,TGCAGCGTTGCTCAGGGGGCCTTGAACACTGAAGCTTTCTTT
.,.,TRBJ1-1,TRBV30,CAWVGLVNTEAFF,TGTGCCTGGGTCGGGTTGGTGAACACTGAAGCTTTCTTT
.,.,TRBJ2-7,TRBV6-5,CASSYRGREQYF,TGTGCCAGCAGTTACCGTGGCAGGGAGCAGTACTTC
.,TRBD1,TRBJ2-7,TRBV7-2,CASSVSGTGGEQYF,TGTGCCAGCAGCGTGTCCGGGACAGGGGGCGAGCAGTACTTC
.,.,TRBJ1-6,TRBV30,CAWSHPISNSPLHF,TGTGCCTGGAGCCACCCTATATCGAATTCACCCCTCCACTTT
.,.,TRBJ2-1,TRBV7-3,CASSWDWPTNEQFF,TGTGCCAGCAGCTGGGACTGGCCGACCAATGAGCAGTTCTTC
.,.,TRBJ1-3,TRBV7-9,CASSLRQAERGTIYF,TGTGCCAGCAGCTTACGACAGGCGGAAAGGGGGACCATATATTTT
.,TRBD2,TRBJ2-5,TRBV7-3,CASSFQRGETQYF,TGTGCCAGCAGCTTCCAGCGGGGGGAGACCCAGTACTTC
few,.,TRBJ1-1,TRBV5-1,CASSLGTPGMNTEAFF,TGCGCCAGCAGCTTGGGGACACCCGGAATGAACACTGAAGCTTTCTTT
.,.,TRBJ1-4,TRBV19,CASSAGGMGTNEKLFF,TGTGCCAGTAGTGCGGGGGGTATGGGCACTAATGAAAAACTGTTTTTT
.,.,TRBJ2-1,TRBV9,CASSVETGSYNEQFF,TGTGCCAGCAGCGTAGAGACAGGCTCCTACAATGAGCAGTTCTTC
.,TRBD2,TRBJ2-2,TRBV19,CASSRLAGGQERELFF,TGTGCCAGTAGCAGACTAGCGGGGGGCCAAGAGAGGGAGCTGTTTTTT
.,TRBD2,TRBJ2-3,TRBV11-2,CASSPGGARTDTQYF,TGTGCCAGCAGCCCCGGGGGGGCCAGGACAGATACGCAGTATTTT
.,TRBD2,TRBJ2-2,TRBV18,CASSFLSGGPPNTGELFF,TGTGCCAGCTCATTCCTTAGCGGGGGACCTCCGAACACCGGGGAGCTGTTTTTT
.,.,TRBJ1-4,TRBV5-1,CASSSTGPTNEKLFF,TGCGCCAGCAGCTCAACAGGGCCAACTAATGAAAAACTGTTTTTT
.,.,TRBJ1-5,TRBV7-3,CASSLKLGRSYSNQPQHF,TGTGCCAGCAGCTTAAAGTTGGGCCGATCTTATAGCAATCAGCCCCAGCATTTT
.,.,TRBJ2-2,TRBV5-1,CASSFQTNTGELFF,TGCGCCAGCAGCTTCCAGACGAACACCGGGGAGCTGTTTTTT
.,TRBD1,TRBJ1-1,TRBV5-1,CASSRNRGDTEAFF,TGCGCCAGCAGCAGAAACAGGGGGGACACTGAAGCTTTCTTT
.,TRBD2,TRBJ2-5,TRBV5-6,CASSPQTERGVKETQYF,TGTGCCAGCAGCCCACAGACGGAGCGGGGGGTAAAAGAGACCCAGTACTTC
.,TRBD1,TRBJ1-6,TRBV27,CASRPQGGIYNSPLHF,TGTGCCAGCAGGCCCCAAGGGGGCATATATAATTCACCCCTCCACTTT
.,TRBD1,TRBJ2-1,TRBV3-1/TRBV3-2,CASTRKQGSYNEQFF,TGTGCCAGCACTAGGAAACAGGGGTCCTACAATGAGCAGTTCTTC
.,.,TRBJ2-2,TRBV18,CASSPVPSRDTGELFF,TGTGCCAGCTCACCAGTCCCCTCCAGGGACACCGGGGAGCTGTTTTTT
.,TRBD1,TRBJ1-1,TRBV27,CASTPTGGYTEAFF,TGTGCCAGCACCCCGACAGGGGGCTACACTGAAGCTTTCTTT